These 10 T cell receptor beta chains were sequenced from one sample in a study of blood T cell repertoires in COVID-19. TCRdb keeps only in-frame clones here, not all; method: immunoSEQ multiplex PCR. The sample shows about 270,000 clones, about nine tenths of them seen only once. Sequencing used peripheral blood. All receptors come from a person under 30 with COVID-19, enrolled during active disease.

The chain has TRBV2 and TRBJ1-6; tentative D call: TRBD1 (6 bases). This CDR3 has 16 residues. Germline CDR1 reads SNHLY; CDR2 reads FYNNEI. V shed 6 bases and J shed 0 bases, with 12 bases lying between them. Written as DNA, the CDR3 is TGTGCCAGCAGCTCGACAGGTAGCTCCTATAATTCACCCCTCCACTTT. This sequence encodes CASSSTGSSYNSPLHF.

The rearrangement joins TRBV5-6 to TRBJ2-7; 9 nucleotides line up with TRBD1. Germline values: CDR1 SGHDT, CDR2 YYEEEE. CDR3 length: 14 residues. Trimming cost V 4 bases and J 0 bases; bases outside gene matches: 2. This CDR3 is CASSEGQGSYEQYF. Here the CDR3 DNA reads TGTGCCAGCAGCGAGGGACAGGGCTCCTACGAGCAGTACTTC.

This rearrangement joins TRBV9 to TRBJ2-3; D is ambiguous. CDR3 length equals 15 residues. Deletions cut 1 base from V and 0 bases from J, with 9 bases between. Germline CDR1 is SGDLS and CDR2 is YYNGEE. In nucleotides, the CDR3 is TGTGCCAGCAGCGTACTATCCGGTAGCACAGATACGCAGTATTTT. It translates to CASSVLSGSTDTQYF.

The J gene is TRBJ2-6, the V gene TRBV7-2; tentatively, D is TRBD1 (6 bases). Between the trimmed V and J ends, which lost 5 bases and 3 bases, there was a span of 11 bases. There are 15 residues in the CDR3. From germline, CDR1 is SGHTA and CDR2 FQGNSA. CDR3 residues: CASSPQTGGANVLTF. The CDR3 DNA is TGTGCCAGCAGCCCCCAGACAGGTGGGGCCAACGTCCTGACTTTC.

J is TRBJ1-5 and V is TRBV21-1; TRBD1, the table's D call, lacks a check against the DNA. TRBV21-1 corresponds to a pseudogene. The CDR3 is 12 amino acids. CDR3 sequence: CASPQMDQPQHF. CDR3 nucleotide sequence: TGTGCCAGCCCCCAGATGGATCAGCCCCAGCATTTT.

This rearrangement joins TRBV19 to TRBJ2-5; 9 nucleotides line up with TRBD1. Germline V gene sequence: CDR1 LNHDA, CDR2 SQIVND (reference sequence). The length of the CDR3 is 14 residues. V lost 7 bases, J lost 5 bases, and 8 bases stayed unmatched. The CDR3 region is CASTDRGQGETQYF. CDR3 nucleotide sequence: TGTGCCAGTACCGATAGGGGACAGGGCGAGACCCAGTACTTC.

This sequence joins TRBV28 and TRBJ1-5; 9 bases fit TRBD1. Unmatched junction bases numbered 4, after V lost 4 bases and J lost 3 bases. This CDR3 comprises 15 residues. CDR1 and CDR2 from the germline V gene are MDHEN and SYDVKM. The CDR3: CASSSGDRDNQPQHF. The CDR3 DNA follows: TGTGCCAGCAGTTCAGGGGACAGGGACAATCAGCCCCAGCATTTT.

CDR3 loop: CASSRTSGTYEQYF. In DNA form, the CDR3 reads TGCGCCAGCAGCCGGACTAGCGGCACCTACGAGCAGTACTTC. The chain joins TRBV5-1 to TRBJ2-7, with 10 bases fitting TRBD2. From germline, CDR1 is SGHRS and CDR2 YFSETQ. V gave up 4 bases and J gave up 2 bases; unmatched junction bases: 3. The CDR3 has 14 amino acids.

The rearrangement links TRBV11-3 to TRBJ2-5; TRBD2 might be the D (6 bases). The V gene's germline CDR1 is SGHNT and CDR2 YENEEA. This CDR3 is built from 13 residues. The V and J ends lost 1 base and 5 bases respectively, with 8 bases between them. This chain's CDR3 is CASSLGLAETQYF. The CDR3 bases are TGTGCCAGCAGCTTAGGGCTAGCGGAGACCCAGTACTTC.

For the CDR3, the DNA is TGTGCCAGCAGCGTCGGGGGAGCGGCCACAGATACGCAGTATTTT. Protein product: CASSVGGAATDTQYF. J is TRBJ2-3 and V is TRBV9; perhaps TRBD2 as D (6 bases). Germline assignment: CDR1 SGDLS and CDR2 YYNGEE. The CDR3 extends over 15 amino acids. V lost 2 bases and J lost 2, with 12 bases in between.